The 12 T cell receptor beta chains below were found in one sample sequenced in a study of shared T cell receptors in the human thymus. The repertoire was sequenced with immunoSEQ multiplex PCR; TCRdb's copy has only in-frame clones and lacks some. The sample shows hundreds of thousands of clones, more than 75% of them seen only once. The same specimen was also included in a second study, on human thymus T cells.

Specimen: thymocytes. Receptors were obtained from a boy younger than two with a congenital heart defect.

CDR3 in amino acids: CASTGAKTEAFF. Written as DNA, the CDR3 is TGTGCCAGCACTGGGGCAAAAACTGAAGCTTTCTTT. The chain recombines TRBV6-1 with TRBJ1-1, with a tentative D call TRBD1 (5 bases). The CDR3 is 12 amino acids. Per the germline V gene, CDR1 is MNHNS and CDR2 is SASEGT. V gave up 7 bases and J gave up 5 bases, with 11 bases separating them.

The chain couples TRBV4-1 to TRBJ2-6, with D tentatively TRBD2 (5 bases). Looked up from germline, CDR1 is MGHRA and CDR2 is YSYEKL. The CDR3 is 17 amino acids. Trimming removed 4 bases from V and 2 bases from J, with 15 bases in between. CDR3 nucleotides: TGCGCCAGCAGCCGATATGAGGGCCAGGCTGGGGCCAACGTCCTGACTTTC. Encoded protein: CASSRYEGQAGANVLTF.

The chain links TRBV11-2 to TRBJ1-1; D may be TRBD1 (6 bases). With 6 bases removed from V and 6 bases from J, the gap between germline ends came to 32 bases. Germline V gene sequence: CDR1 SGHAT, CDR2 FQNNGV. The CDR3 is made up of 19 amino acids. The CDR3 loop is CASRPPLSSTGGGTAEAFF. In DNA form, the CDR3 reads TGTGCCAGCAGACCACCCCTATCATCGACAGGCGGGGGAACGGCTGAAGCTTTCTTT.

This rearrangement joins TRBV7-8 to TRBJ2-2; TRBD2 agrees at 10 bases. Germline CDR1 reads SGHVS; CDR2 reads FQNEAQ. This CDR3 contains 16 residues. V gave up 5 bases and J gave up 0 bases; unmatched junction bases: 3. The CDR3 DNA sequence: TGTGCCAGCAGCCCCGGACTAGCGGCGAACACCGGGGAGCTGTTTTTT. It codes for CASSPGLAANTGELFF.

V gene TRBV27 combines with J gene TRBJ2-1, with D possibly matching TRBD2 (7 bases). The CDR3 extends over 14 amino acids. Germline assignment: CDR1 MNHEY and CDR2 SMNVEV (reference sequence). V was trimmed by 8 bases and J by 9 bases, leaving 20 bases between them. CDR3 residues: CASFHTGGGGEQFF. The DNA for the CDR3 is TGTGCCAGCTTCCATACGGGGGGAGGGGGTGAGCAGTTCTTC.

This clone was seen just once. V gene TRBV7-6 combines with J gene TRBJ2-7; D remains unclear. The length of the CDR3 is 12 residues. V lost 5 bases and J lost 5, with 10 bases in between. Germline V gene sequence: CDR1 SGHVS, CDR2 FNYEAQ. DNA of the CDR3: TGTGCCAGCAGCCCCCACATGAACGAGCAGTACTTC. It is translated as CASSPHMNEQYF.

The gene calls are TRBV7-6 and TRBJ2-5, with TRBD2 identical over 8 bases. J gave up 5 bases and V 5 bases, and 10 bases lay outside the gene matches. Per the germline V gene, CDR1 is SGHVS and CDR2 is FNYEAQ. This CDR3 has 15 amino acids. The CDR3 region is CASSPQREWGETQYF. The CDR3 nucleotides are TGTGCCAGCAGCCCCCAGCGGGAGTGGGGTGAGACCCAGTACTTC.

The J gene is TRBJ1-2, the V gene TRBV4-3; 7 bases are shared with TRBD1. CDR1 and CDR2 from the germline V gene are LGHNA and YSLEER. With 0 bases clipped from V and 2 bases from J, the junction kept 15 bases outside the gene matches. There are 19 residues in the CDR3. The CDR3 bases are TGCGCCAGCAGCCAAGATGGGTATGGCCGACAGGGTAACAACTATGGCTACACCTTC. This codes for CASSQDGYGRQGNNYGYTF.

The chain is built from TRBV5-6 and TRBJ2-1; tentatively, D is TRBD2 (6 bases). Trimming shortened V by 2 bases and J by 4 bases, and 10 bases separated the two germline ends. In germline, CDR1 is SGHDT, CDR2 YYEEEE. The CDR3 is made up of 14 amino acids. DNA of the CDR3: TGTGCCAGCAGCTTTGGTCTAGCGTACAATGAGCAGTTCTTC. This encodes CASSFGLAYNEQFF. The entire variable domain, with the rest obtained from reference TRBV5-6 and TRBJ2-1, is as follows: DAGVTQSPTHLIKTRGQQVTLRCSPKSGHDTVSWYQQALGQGPQFIFQYYEEEERQRGNFPDRFSGHQFPNYSSELNVNALLLGDSALYLCASSFGLAYNEQFFGPGTRLTVL.

The chain couples TRBV7-9 to TRBJ1-4; perhaps TRBD1 as D (5 bases). The CDR3 sequence is 16 residues long. CDR1 and CDR2 from the germline V gene are SEHNR and FQNEAQ (reference sequence). V shed 8 bases and J shed 2 bases, with 18 bases lying between them. The DNA of the CDR3 is TGTGCCAGCCATAAAGGGCAGGGCTGGACTAATGAAAAACTGTTTTTT. Amino acid sequence: CASHKGQGWTNEKLFF.

The rearrangement joins TRBV19 to TRBJ2-2; D is perhaps TRBD2 (5 bases). Per the germline V gene, CDR1 is LNHDA and CDR2 is SQIVND (reference sequence). The CDR3 sequence is 14 residues long. Trimming left V 3 bases short and J 6 bases short, with 11 bases between. Here the CDR3 reads CASSMEVVPGELFF. The CDR3 DNA is TGTGCCAGTAGTATGGAGGTGGTTCCCGGGGAGCTGTTTTTT.

The chain recombines TRBV29-1 with TRBJ2-7; TRBD1 matches 8 bases. The CDR3 has 14 residues. The germline V gene has CDR1 SQVTM and CDR2 ANQGSEA. J lost 3 bases, V lost 7 bases, and 11 bases had no gene match. CDR3 loop: CSALDRGLHYEQYF. The CDR3 DNA sequence: TGCAGCGCCCTAGACAGGGGTTTACACTACGAGCAGTACTTC.